This TCR beta chain originates from a study of cytomegalovirus exposure and HLA in healthy donors. PCR was performed using 60 Vbeta and 13 Jbeta primers. Some clones are missing from TCRdb's copy, which holds only in-frame ones; the method was immunoSEQ multiplex PCR. Among approximately 170,000 clones listed, around 81% were seen once. V shed 3 bases, J shed 0 bases, and the junction held 7 bases outside the gene matches. The length of the CDR3 is 16 residues. Germline assignment: CDR1 MDHEN and CDR2 SYDVKM. Comment on this clone: Its target is not known.

Whole-study findings and limits: Specificity of a few CMV-associated chains for CMV antigens was verified in vitro. A missense DCLRE1C variant was associated with V- and J-gene trimming of TCR beta chains in a later analysis, and an independent cohort replicated the association.

The source material was PBMCs. The TCR comes from a young woman in good health and CMV-seropositive. This sequence joins TRBV28 and TRBJ1-1; 7 bases match TRBD1. In DNA form, the CDR3 reads TGTGCCAGCAGTTTGTGGACAGGTTTCATGAACACTGAAGCTTTCTTT. Its translation: CASSLWTGFMNTEAFF.